Here is one T cell receptor beta chain with its context. The V gene end was trimmed by 5 bases and the J gene end by 8 bases; junction bases not matched to a gene: 12. The CDR3 spans 15 residues. Germline V gene data show CDR1 as MDHEN and CDR2 as SYDVKM. The data were obtained in a study of shared T cell receptors in the human thymus. Generated by immunoSEQ multiplex PCR, the TCRdb table keeps only in-frame clones and is missing some. Of 500,000 to 850,000 clones detected, 80% to 90% appear once; the ten largest clones hold 0.0094%. In addition, the sample was reused for a study of human thymus T cells. That paper adds: Donors were healthy Finnish infants having corrective surgery for congenital heart defects. During corrective heart surgery, resections were taken, and the thymus tissue came from them. Thymic and blood repertoires appeared to show biased V and J gene usage. Related work found strong thymic repertoire overlap between unrelated individuals.

The sample was thymocytes. The TCR sequence derives from a boy in the first two years of life with a congenital heart defect. V and J are TRBV28 and TRBJ2-1; 7 bases map to TRBD1. CDR3 coding DNA: TGTGCCAGCAGTCGACGCCCCACAGGGGATGATGAGCAGTTCTTC. Translation: CASSRRPTGDDEQFF.